The table lists the clone carrying this T cell receptor (beta chain) with a count of one. Original data processing: From reference gene primer amplification, estimates of nucleated cell counts were derived. Here immunoSEQ multiplex PCR was the method, and the copy in TCRdb shows in-frame clones only, minus some. V and J calls and clone size follow that table, whereas D and trimming were derived from the DNA. The sample holds 250,000 to 350,000 clones, 89% seen once. The sample originates from a study of blood T cell repertoires in COVID-19. Turning to the study itself: In each case, the material was cDNA or gDNA derived from T cells, B-cell-depleted T cells, or PBMCs.

This CDR3 has 15 amino acids. The V and J ends lost 1 base and 4 bases respectively, with 8 bases between them. From germline, CDR1 is SGHDN and CDR2 FVKESK. What was sequenced was peripheral blood. This sequence joins TRBV14 and TRBJ1-6, with no clear D. The receptor was derived from a woman aged 60 to 75 with acute or convalescent COVID-19. The CDR3 reads CASSQASSYNSPLHF. The CDR3 DNA follows: TGTGCCAGCAGCCAAGCCAGTTCGTATAATTCACCCCTCCACTTT.